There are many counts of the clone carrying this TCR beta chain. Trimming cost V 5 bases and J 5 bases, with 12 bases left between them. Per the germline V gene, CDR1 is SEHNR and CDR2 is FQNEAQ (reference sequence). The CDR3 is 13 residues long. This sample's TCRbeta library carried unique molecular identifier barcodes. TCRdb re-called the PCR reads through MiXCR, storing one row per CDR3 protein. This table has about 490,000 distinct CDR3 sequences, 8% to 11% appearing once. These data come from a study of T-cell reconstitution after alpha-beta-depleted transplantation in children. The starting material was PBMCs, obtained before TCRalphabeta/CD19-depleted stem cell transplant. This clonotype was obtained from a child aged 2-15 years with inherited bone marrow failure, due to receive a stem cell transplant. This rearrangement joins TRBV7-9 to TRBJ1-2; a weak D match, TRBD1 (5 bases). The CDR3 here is CASSPGVGYGYTF. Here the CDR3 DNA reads TGTGCCAGCAGCCCGGGGGTGGGGTATGGCTACACCTTC. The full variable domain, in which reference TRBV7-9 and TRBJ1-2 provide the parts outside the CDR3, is DTGVSQNPRHKITKRGQNVTFRCDPISEHNRLYWYRQTLGQGPEFLTYFQNEAQLEKSRLLSDRFSAERPKGSFSTLEIQRTEQGDSAMYLCASSPGVGYGYTFGSGTRLTVV.